This T cell receptor beta chain was profiled in a study of OX40 agonist ivuxolimab in advanced cancers. Study background: Six ivuxolimab dose levels, 0.01 to 10 mg/kg, were given intravenously every 2 weeks. Patients with hepatocellular carcinoma, melanoma, renal cell or head and neck cancer made up the dose-escalation patients.

The study sampled blood at baseline, cycle 4 day 1, and cycle 7 day 1. General study results and limits: CD4+ and CD8+ blood T cells expanded clonally by week 6 at 0.1 to 3.0 mg/kg.

The V gene's germline CDR1 is SGHVS and CDR2 FQNEAQ. V lost 5 bases, J lost 5 bases, and 11 bases stayed unmatched. The CDR3 loop spans 16 amino acids. Profiling relied on immunoSEQ multiplex PCR, and the TCRdb table lists in-frame clones only, not all of them. The repertoire has some 95,000 clones, about 83% of them found once; the top ten carry 0.45% to 0.55%. As regards this clone: The antigen remains unidentified.

The clonotype was recovered from an adult with an advanced solid tumor such as melanoma, head and neck, liver or kidney cancer. The sequences come from CD4+ or CD8+ T cells sorted from blood, collected in a trial of the OX40 agonist ivuxolimab. The chain uses TRBV7-8 and TRBJ1-4; 7 bases are a match to TRBD1. The CDR3 sequence is CASSPGGDSLNEKLFF. The CDR3 DNA follows: TGTGCCAGCAGCCCGGGGGGGGACAGCTTGAATGAAAAACTGTTTTTT. The full variable domain, completed using reference TRBV7-8 and TRBJ1-4, is GAGVSQSPRYKVAKRGQDVALRCDPISGHVSLFWYQQALGQGPEFLTYFQNEAQLDKSGLPSDRFFAERPEGSVSTLKIQRTQQEDSAVYLCASSPGGDSLNEKLFFGSGTQLSVL.